The 13 T cell receptor beta chains below all came from one sample that was sequenced in a study of cytomegalovirus exposure and HLA in healthy donors. This PCR relied on a set of 60 Vbeta primers and 13 Jbeta primers. Generated by immunoSEQ multiplex PCR, the TCRdb table keeps only in-frame clones and is missing some. The sample lists more than 95,000 clones; roughly 13% were seen once. Sequences were obtained from PBMCs. The receptors stem from a man between 40 and 49 years old in good health and CMV-seropositive.

This clone was seen a handful of times. The V call is TRBV7-7, the J call TRBJ2-2; 8 bases are shared with TRBD1. The CDR3 runs 15 residues. Per germline, CDR1 SSHAT and CDR2 FNYEAQ (reference sequence). V trimming: 5 bases; J trimming: 6 bases; junction bases outside the gene matches: 8. The CDR3 sequence: CASSRDRGFAGELFF. CDR3 DNA: TGTGCCAGCAGCCGAGACAGGGGATTTGCCGGGGAGCTGTTTTTT.

This clone was counted only a few times. The chain is built from TRBV4-3 and TRBJ2-6; 12 bases line up with TRBD1. Germline loops: CDR1 LGHNA, CDR2 YSLEER. This CDR3 region has 19 residues. V lost 1 base, J lost 3 bases, and 7 bases stayed unmatched. CDR3 in amino acids: CASSQGAGQGASGANVLTF. The DNA of the CDR3 is TGCGCCAGCAGCCAAGGGGCGGGACAGGGGGCGAGTGGGGCCAACGTCCTGACTTTC.

This chain links TRBV27 with TRBJ1-5; possibly TRBD1 for D (6 bases). CDR3 length: 17 residues. CDR1 and CDR2 from the germline V gene are MNHEY and SMNVEV (reference sequence). Between the trimmed V and J ends, which lost 6 bases and 2 bases, there was a span of 20 bases. DNA for the CDR3: TGTGCCAGCAGGCTGACATTACAGGGTGACGGCAATCAGCCCCAGCATTTT. It encodes CASRLTLQGDGNQPQHF.

The chain recombines TRBV2 with TRBJ1-5, with 9 bases aligning to TRBD1. This CDR3 comprises 14 residues. The junction had 5 bases not matched to a gene; V was cut back by 5 bases and J by 6 bases. The germline gives CDR1 SNHLY, CDR2 FYNNEI. DNA of the CDR3: TGTGCCAGCAGTAGAGGGACAGGGCGTCAGCCCCAGCATTTT. Protein sequence: CASSRGTGRQPQHF.

The J gene is TRBJ2-1, the V gene TRBV11-2; the D gene is possibly TRBD1 (5 bases). Trimming cost V 5 bases and J 0 bases, with 14 bases left between them. CDR1 SGHAT and CDR2 FQNNGV come from the germline V gene. CDR3 size: 16 residues. The CDR3 spells CASSRDRSSSYNEQFF. The CDR3 DNA sequence: TGTGCCAGCAGCCGTGACAGATCTAGCTCCTACAATGAGCAGTTCTTC.

This clone was detected a few times. This chain uses TRBV5-1 with TRBJ1-1; 9 bases are shared with TRBD1. The CDR3 spans 14 residues. Losses at the gene ends were 4 bases for V and 5 bases for J; bases not matched to a gene: 6. The germline V gene encodes CDR1 SGHRS and CDR2 YFSETQ. The CDR3: CASSPRQGGTEAFF. The CDR3 DNA follows: TGCGCCAGCAGCCCTCGACAGGGGGGAACTGAAGCTTTCTTT.

This chain connects TRBV7-9 to TRBJ2-5, with 7 bases matching TRBD2. The CDR3 contains 15 residues. In germline, CDR1 is SEHNR, CDR2 FQNEAQ (reference sequence). V was clipped by 3 bases and J by 2 bases; unmatched bases: 6. CDR3 in amino acids: CASSFGLAEQETQYF. CDR3 DNA: TGTGCCAGCAGCTTCGGTCTAGCGGAACAAGAGACCCAGTACTTC.

This clone was seen a few times. The chain combines TRBV7-2 with TRBJ2-6; TRBD2 matches 7 bases. CDR1 is SGHTA and CDR2 is FQGNSA in the germline V gene. CDR3 size: 17 residues. Losses at the gene ends were 5 bases for V and 0 bases for J; bases not matched to a gene: 7. The DNA of the CDR3 is TGTGCCAGCAGCCCGGTCGGGGGGTTCTCTGGGGCCAACGTCCTGACTTTC. It encodes CASSPVGGFSGANVLTF.

Only a few counts were recorded for this clone. The chain recombines TRBV29-1 with TRBJ1-1; D uncertain. Per the germline V gene, CDR1 is SQVTM and CDR2 is ANQGSEA. Between the trimmed V and J ends, which lost 1 base and 4 bases, there was a span of 10 bases. This CDR3 contains 13 residues. CDR3 coding DNA: TGCAGCGTTGAAGGATCCGAGGGCACTGAAGCTTTCTTT. It encodes CSVEGSEGTEAFF.

This rearrangement joins TRBV18 to TRBJ2-1, with a weak D call TRBD2 (5 bases). Germline-derived CDR1 and CDR2 are KGHSH and LQKENI. This CDR3 is built from 12 residues. Trimming pared 1 base from V and 9 bases from J, leaving 7 bases between. CDR3 nucleotides: TGTGCCAGCTCACCACTTCGGGGTGAGCAGTTCTTC. Translated, it gives CASSPLRGEQFF.

This clone has more than one count but fewer than ten. The V gene is TRBV5-4, the J gene TRBJ2-2; 10 nucleotides agree with TRBD2. Germline V CDR1 and CDR2: SGHNT, YYREEE (reference sequence). This CDR3 region has 16 residues. V was clipped by 1 base and J by 4 bases; unmatched bases: 4. DNA of the CDR3: TGTGCCAGCAGCTTGCTAGCGGGAGTCCCCACCGGGGAGCTGTTTTTT. As protein: CASSLLAGVPTGELFF.

This chain joins TRBV21-1 and TRBJ2-4; the table's D gene call, TRBD1, was not cross checked with the DNA. TRBV21-1 is a pseudogene segment. CDR3 size: 13 residues. Here the CDR3 reads CASSKKKETGEYF. In nucleotides, the CDR3 is TGTGCCAGCAGCAAAAAAAAGGAGACAGGGGAGTACTTC.

The chain is built from TRBV27 and TRBJ1-5; D is perhaps TRBD1 (6 bases). The CDR3 runs to 14 residues. CDR1 is MNHEY and CDR2 is SMNVEV in the germline V gene (reference sequence). Trimming shortened V by 1 base and J by 6 bases, and 10 bases separated the two germline ends. CDR3 sequence reads: CASSLLGGGQPQHF. DNA for the CDR3: TGTGCCAGCAGTTTATTAGGGGGTGGTCAGCCCCAGCATTTT.